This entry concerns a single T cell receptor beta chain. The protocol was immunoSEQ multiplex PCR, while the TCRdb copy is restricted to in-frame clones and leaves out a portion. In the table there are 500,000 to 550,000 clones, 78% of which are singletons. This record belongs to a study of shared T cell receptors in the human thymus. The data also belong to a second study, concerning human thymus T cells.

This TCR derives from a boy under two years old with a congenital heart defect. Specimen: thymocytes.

The CDR3 loop is CASSQYHSSGRTSYNEQFF. The CDR3 DNA reads TGCGCCAGCAGCCAATACCACTCTAGCGGGAGAACCTCCTACAATGAGCAGTTCTTC. This chain links TRBV5-1 with TRBJ2-1, with 10 bases matching TRBD2. The CDR3 is 19 amino acids. The J segment lost 0 bases and the V segment lost 4 bases, leaving 13 bases of the junction unmatched. Germline V gene sequence: CDR1 SGHRS, CDR2 YFSETQ.